Below, 20 T cell receptor beta chains from the same sample are listed, as sequenced in a study of T cell repertoires in cytomegalovirus infection (dated by TCRdb to about 2019). The antigens of these receptors remain unknown. The intended sense of this specimen's treatment or condition label: in vitro stimulation with specific CMV peptide epitopes to enrich CMV-specific T cells. Sequencer: Illumina HiSeq 1500. Using fastp at Q25 and MiXCR, TCRdb reprocessed the public reads and kept productive beta chains. Identical CDR3 protein sequences are pooled into one entry, listed with their most common genes and DNA. This sample has about 700,000 distinct CDR3 sequences in its table, and 30% to 40% of those were observed once. Roughly 18% of the sample comes from the top ten. Sequencing was performed on cultured PBMCs, taken from culture after CMV antigen stimulation. All receptors derive from a human donor in good health (CMV status not recorded). Some clones in this sample may be carry-over from other donors' samples.

The rearrangement uses TRBV7-8 and TRBJ2-3, with D perhaps TRBD2 (6 bases). This CDR3 comprises 16 residues. Germline V gene sequence: CDR1 SGHVS, CDR2 FQNEAQ. Deletions cut 0 bases from V and 0 bases from J, with 10 bases between. CDR3 nucleotides: TGTGCCAGCAGCTTAGCGGGGAGGTCTAGCACAGATACGCAGTATTTT. Translation: CASSLAGRSSTDTQYF.

In its sample, this clonotype was seen once. The V and J genes are TRBV14 and TRBJ2-1; 9 bases fit TRBD2. This CDR3 comprises 16 residues. V lost 4 bases, J lost 8 bases, and 12 bases stayed unmatched. The germline V gene has CDR1 SGHDN and CDR2 FVKESK. The CDR3 DNA is TGTGCCAGCAGCCCGGGGGCAGCGGGGGGCAGGGATGAGCAGTTCTTC. This sequence encodes CASSPGAAGGRDEQFF. Supplemented by reference TRBV14 and TRBJ2-1, the full variable domain reads EAGVTQFPSHSVIEKGQTVTLRCDPISGHDNLYWYRRVMGKEIKFLLHFVKESKQDESGMPNNRFLAERTGGTYSTLKVQPAELEDSGVYFCASSPGAAGGRDEQFFGPGTRLTVL.

This clonotype was seen many times. The chain couples TRBV7-8 to TRBJ1-2; D is undetermined. The ends were cut back, 5 bases at V and 4 bases at J, with 14 bases in the middle. This CDR3 comprises 14 residues. CDR1 and CDR2 (germline): SGHVS, FQNEAQ. The CDR3 reads CASSEDDKGYGYTF. The DNA of the CDR3 is TGTGCCAGCAGCGAGGACGACAAGGGCTATGGCTACACCTTC.

This chain links TRBV19 with TRBJ2-1, with D possibly TRBD2 on 5 matching bases. CDR3 length: 13 amino acids. CDR1 and CDR2 (germline): LNHDA, SQIVND (reference sequence). V was trimmed by 7 bases and J by 8 bases, leaving 15 bases between them. The DNA of the CDR3 is TGTGCCAGTAAACTAGGCGCCTTTGATGAGCAGTTCTTC. Protein sequence: CASKLGAFDEQFF.

There are a few counts of this clonotype. V is TRBV2 and J is TRBJ1-5; D may be TRBD1 (5 bases). From germline, CDR1 is SNHLY and CDR2 FYNNEI. The length of the CDR3 is 14 residues. Between the trimmed V and J ends, which lost 4 bases and 5 bases, there was a span of 12 bases. The CDR3 DNA reads as TGTGCCAGCAGTGGACCGGGGGGGTATCAGCCCCAGCATTTT. This sequence encodes CASSGPGGYQPQHF.

This clonotype has a handful of counts. The chain recombines TRBV5-4 with TRBJ2-5, with 9 bases that match TRBD2. Germline V lookup: CDR1 SGHNT, CDR2 YYREEE (reference sequence). The CDR3 extends over 16 amino acids. V gave up 0 bases and J gave up 0 bases; unmatched junction bases: 3. The CDR3 region is CASSLGLAGYQETQYF. The CDR3 region has the DNA TGTGCCAGCAGCTTGGGGCTAGCGGGGTACCAAGAGACCCAGTACTTC.

The rearrangement joins TRBV19 to TRBJ1-1, with D possibly TRBD1 on 6 matching bases. This CDR3 has 14 amino acids. Trimming removed 3 bases from V and 5 bases from J, with 13 bases in between. CDR1 and CDR2 (germline): LNHDA, SQIVND (reference sequence). This CDR3 is CASSIRDKGTEAFF. In DNA, the CDR3 is TGTGCCAGTAGTATCCGGGACAAAGGGACTGAAGCTTTCTTT.

The chain combines TRBV7-2 with TRBJ2-1; D ambiguous. The germline V gene has CDR1 SGHTA and CDR2 FQGNSA. The CDR3 is made up of 11 amino acids. V dropped 4 bases and J dropped 8 bases, with 6 bases sitting between them. In nucleotides, the CDR3 is TGTGCCAGCAGCTCGGTATATGAGCAGTTCTTC. It translates to CASSSVYEQFF.

This clonotype was observed a few times. CDR3 loop: CAARDRSSYEQYF. In DNA form, the CDR3 reads TGTGCCGCCCGGGACCGGAGCTCCTACGAGCAGTACTTC. The chain links TRBV10-3 to TRBJ2-7; D may be TRBD1 or TRBD2 (5 bases each). V lost 11 bases and J 0 bases, leaving 14 bases between the germline ends. The CDR3 covers 13 residues. Germline V gene lookup returns CDR1 ENHRY and CDR2 SYGVKD.

This clonotype was seen many times. The V and J genes are TRBV7-8 and TRBJ1-4; D not resolved. V dropped 5 bases and J dropped 8 bases, with 15 bases sitting between them. The CDR3 is made up of 14 amino acids. The germline V gene encodes CDR1 SGHVS and CDR2 FQNEAQ. This CDR3 is CASSIEAIGEKLFF. The CDR3 DNA is TGTGCCAGCAGCATAGAGGCCATCGGCGAAAAACTGTTTTTT.

This clonotype was recorded a few times. The chain employs TRBV19 and TRBJ1-5; D is unclear. The CDR3 is made up of 15 amino acids. The V gene's germline CDR1 is LNHDA and CDR2 SQIVND (reference sequence). The V end was cut by 5 bases, the J end by 0 bases, with 11 bases between. As DNA, the CDR3 is TGTGCCAGTAGTCTGGACGGGATTAGCAATCAGCCCCAGCATTTT. Amino acids: CASSLDGISNQPQHF.

This clonotype was counted at least ten times. The junction does not match germline at one end; this may be a read error. This chain connects TRBV5-1 to TRBJ2-1, with 8 bases fitting TRBD2. Germline V gene sequence: CDR1 SGHRS, CDR2 YFSETQ. The CDR3 length is 14 residues. The CDR3 region has the DNA TGTGCCAGCAGTTTAGGGACTAGCTACAATGAGCAGTTCTTC. Translated: CASSLGTSYNEQFF.

J is TRBJ2-5 and V is TRBV15, with D perhaps matching TRBD1 (6 bases). This CDR3 is 15 amino acids long. Germline assignment: CDR1 LNHNV and CDR2 YYDKDF (reference sequence). The V end was cut by 1 base, the J end by 1 base, with 10 bases between. The CDR3 region has the DNA TGTGCCACCAGCAGAGCCCGGGACATCCAAGAGACCCAGTACTTC. This encodes CATSRARDIQETQYF.

V and J are TRBV15 and TRBJ1-1; D is uncertain. Germline V CDR1 and CDR2: LNHNV, YYDKDF (reference sequence). The V end was cut by 1 base, the J end by 4 bases, with 10 bases between. The CDR3 is 14 residues long. The chain's CDR3 is CATSRGGSATEAFF. As DNA, the CDR3 is TGTGCCACCAGCAGAGGAGGGTCGGCCACTGAAGCTTTCTTT.

The gene calls are TRBV2 and TRBJ2-3; 11 nucleotides agree with TRBD1. Germline CDR1 SNHLY, CDR2 FYNNEI. This CDR3 has 17 residues. V lost 7 bases to trimming and J lost 0 bases; unmatched junction nucleotides: 9. CDR3 region: CASTLRRDRGSTDTQYF. In DNA form, the CDR3 reads TGTGCCAGCACTCTGAGGCGGGACAGGGGGAGCACAGATACGCAGTATTTT. The complete variable domain, with remaining parts taken from reference TRBV2 and TRBJ2-3, reads EPEVTQTPSHQVTQMGQEVILRCVPISNHLYFYWYRQILGQKVEFLVSFYNNEISEKSEIFDDQFSVERPDGSNFTLKIRSTKLEDSAMYFCASTLRRDRGSTDTQYFGPGTRLTVL.

The chain couples TRBV6-6 to TRBJ1-6; D might be TRBD1 (5 bases). The CDR3 has 17 amino acids. CDR1 is MNHNY, CDR2 SVGAGI, per germline (reference sequence). Trimming took 2 bases from V and 0 from J, leaving 11 bases between them. DNA of the CDR3: TGTGCCAGCAGTTACCAACAGGCGAGCTCCTATAATTCACCCCTCCACTTT. It codes for CASSYQQASSYNSPLHF.

This chain uses TRBV7-6 with TRBJ2-1, with 8 nucleotides matching TRBD2. Germline CDR1 is SGHVS and CDR2 is FNYEAQ. Trimming removed 1 base from V and 4 bases from J; junction bases left unmatched: 9. The CDR3 is 17 amino acids. CDR3 protein: CASSLESFSGAYNEQFF. CDR3 bases: TGTGCCAGCAGCTTAGAATCCTTTAGCGGGGCTTACAATGAGCAGTTCTTC.

This sequence joins TRBV6-6 and TRBJ2-7; D tentatively reads TRBD1 or TRBD2 (5 bases each). This CDR3 spans 14 amino acids. Per the germline V gene, CDR1 is MNHNY and CDR2 is SVGAGI (reference sequence). Trimming removed 2 bases at V and 4 bases at J, with 12 bases between. The CDR3 DNA is TGTGCCAGCAGTTACCGGGGCGAGCCTTACGAGCAGTACTTC. Translating it yields CASSYRGEPYEQYF.

This clonotype was recorded a few times. The chain carries TRBV28 and TRBJ2-1; unclear D gene. Germline V lookup: CDR1 MDHEN, CDR2 SYDVKM. The V and J ends lost 7 bases and 6 bases respectively, with 19 bases between them. The CDR3 is made up of 15 amino acids. The CDR3 sequence is CASNLVDRLGNEQFF. As DNA, the CDR3 is TGTGCCAGCAACCTTGTGGATAGGCTCGGCAATGAGCAGTTCTTC. Based on the CDR3 plus reference TRBV28 and TRBJ2-1, the full variable domain is DVKVTQSSRYLVKRTGEKVFLECVQDMDHENMFWYRQDPGLGLRLIYFSYDVKMKEKGDIPEGYSVSREKKERFSLILESASTNQTSMYLCASNLVDRLGNEQFFGPGTRLTVL.

This rearrangement joins TRBV5-5 to TRBJ1-3, with no clear D. Deletions cut 5 bases from V and 0 bases from J, with 12 bases between. The CDR3 extends over 15 amino acids. Germline V CDR1 and CDR2: SGHKS, YYEKEE (reference sequence). The CDR3 spells CASRPNRDSGNTIYF. For the CDR3, the DNA is TGTGCCAGCAGACCAAACAGAGACTCTGGAAACACCATATATTTT.